This T cell receptor (beta chain) was sequenced during a study of PD-1 blockade in classical Hodgkin lymphoma. Sequencing used immunoSEQ multiplex PCR; TCRdb keeps in-frame clones, though not all of them. Found here are around 70,000 clones, over 55% of them singletons; the top ten hold roughly 9%. Germline CDR1 is SGHRS and CDR2 is YFSETQ. With 5 bases removed from V and 8 bases from J, the gap between germline ends came to 16 bases. CDR3 length equals 13 residues. This clone was seen only a few times. Brentuximab vedotin exposure varied among the patients, all of whom had relapsed after autologous stem cell transplantation.

This TCR came from a human donor with classical Hodgkin lymphoma. The sequencing here drew on peripheral blood mononuclear cells (PBMCs), taken before the second cycle of nivolumab. This sequence joins TRBV5-1 and TRBJ1-2; D is undetermined. CDR3 nucleotide sequence: TGCGCCAGCAGTCTGAGTCCGGACGGGGGCTACACCTTC. This sequence encodes CASSLSPDGGYTF.